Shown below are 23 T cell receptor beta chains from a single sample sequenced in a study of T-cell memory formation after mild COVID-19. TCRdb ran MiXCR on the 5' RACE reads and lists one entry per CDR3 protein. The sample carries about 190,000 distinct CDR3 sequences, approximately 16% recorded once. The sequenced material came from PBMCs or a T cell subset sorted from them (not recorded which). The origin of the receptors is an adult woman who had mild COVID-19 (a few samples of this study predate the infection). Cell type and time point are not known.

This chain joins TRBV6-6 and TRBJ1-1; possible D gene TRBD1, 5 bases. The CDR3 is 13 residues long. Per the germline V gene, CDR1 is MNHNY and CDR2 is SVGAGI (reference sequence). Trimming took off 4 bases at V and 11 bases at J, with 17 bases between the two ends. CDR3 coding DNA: TGTGCCAGCAGTTTCCCCGACAGCGCTGGGGCTTTCTTT. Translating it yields CASSFPDSAGAFF.

This chain's CDR3 is CASSDGREDTEAFF. In DNA, the CDR3 is TGTGCCAGCAGCGACGGGCGTGAGGACACTGAAGCTTTCTTT. The chain carries TRBV9 and TRBJ1-1; unclear D gene. This CDR3 region has 14 residues. V was trimmed by 3 bases and J by 3 bases, leaving 12 bases between them. The germline CDR1 and CDR2 sequences are SGDLS and YYNGEE.

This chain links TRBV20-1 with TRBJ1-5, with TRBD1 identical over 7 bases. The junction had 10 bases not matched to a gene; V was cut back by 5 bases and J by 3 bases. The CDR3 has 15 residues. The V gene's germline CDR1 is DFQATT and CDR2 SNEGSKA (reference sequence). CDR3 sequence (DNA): TGCAGTGCTGACGGACAGGTCGGCGACAATCAGCCCCAGCATTTT. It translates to CSADGQVGDNQPQHF.

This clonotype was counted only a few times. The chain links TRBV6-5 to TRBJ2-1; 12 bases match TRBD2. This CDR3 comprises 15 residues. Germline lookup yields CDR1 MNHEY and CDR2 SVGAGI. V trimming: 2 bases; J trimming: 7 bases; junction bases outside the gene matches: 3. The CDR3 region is CASSYRLAGGNEQFF. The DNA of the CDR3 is TGTGCCAGCAGTTACCGGCTAGCGGGAGGGAATGAGCAGTTCTTC.

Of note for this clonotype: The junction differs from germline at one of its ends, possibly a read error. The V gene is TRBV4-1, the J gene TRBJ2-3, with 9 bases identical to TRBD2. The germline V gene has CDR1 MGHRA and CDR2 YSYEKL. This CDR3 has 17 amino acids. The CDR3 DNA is TGCGCCAGCAGCCAAGGTTGGGGTAGCGGGGGTTCAGGTACGCTGTATTTT. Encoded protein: CASSQGWGSGGSGTLYF.

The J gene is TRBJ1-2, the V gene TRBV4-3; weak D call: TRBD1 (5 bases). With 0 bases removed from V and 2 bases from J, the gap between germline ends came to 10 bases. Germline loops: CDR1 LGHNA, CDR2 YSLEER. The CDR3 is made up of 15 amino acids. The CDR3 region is CASSQDLTDNYGYTF. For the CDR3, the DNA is TGCGCCAGCAGCCAAGATTTGACAGACAACTATGGCTACACCTTC.

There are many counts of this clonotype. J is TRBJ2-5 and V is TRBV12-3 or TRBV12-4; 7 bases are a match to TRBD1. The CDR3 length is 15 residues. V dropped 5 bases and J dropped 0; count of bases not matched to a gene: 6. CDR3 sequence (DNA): TGTGCCAGCAGTCTCGCCGGGACAGACCAAGAGACCCAGTACTTC. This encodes CASSLAGTDQETQYF.

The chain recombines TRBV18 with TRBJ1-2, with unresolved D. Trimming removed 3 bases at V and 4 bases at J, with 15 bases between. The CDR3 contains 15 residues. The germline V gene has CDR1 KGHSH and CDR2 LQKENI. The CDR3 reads CASSPRRELGYGYTF. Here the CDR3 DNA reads TGTGCCAGCTCACCGAGGAGGGAATTAGGCTATGGCTACACCTTC.

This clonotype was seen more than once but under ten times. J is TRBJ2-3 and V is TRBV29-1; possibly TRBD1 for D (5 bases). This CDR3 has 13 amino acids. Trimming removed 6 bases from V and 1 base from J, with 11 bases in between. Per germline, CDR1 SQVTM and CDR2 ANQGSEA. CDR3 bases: TGCAGCGTCCGGCAAGGGGGCACAGATACGCAGTATTTT. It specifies CSVRQGGTDTQYF.

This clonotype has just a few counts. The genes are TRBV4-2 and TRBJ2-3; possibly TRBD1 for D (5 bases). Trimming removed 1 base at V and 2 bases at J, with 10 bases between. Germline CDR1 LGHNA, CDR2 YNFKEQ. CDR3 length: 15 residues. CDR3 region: CASSQGQGITDTQYF. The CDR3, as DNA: TGTGCCAGCAGCCAAGGGCAGGGAATCACAGATACGCAGTATTTT.

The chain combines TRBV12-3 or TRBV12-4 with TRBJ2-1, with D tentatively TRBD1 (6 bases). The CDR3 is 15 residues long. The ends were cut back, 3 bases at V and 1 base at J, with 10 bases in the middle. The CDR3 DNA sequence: TGTGCCAGCAGTTTTTTTAGGGGGTCCTACAATGAGCAGTTCTTC. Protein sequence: CASSFFRGSYNEQFF.

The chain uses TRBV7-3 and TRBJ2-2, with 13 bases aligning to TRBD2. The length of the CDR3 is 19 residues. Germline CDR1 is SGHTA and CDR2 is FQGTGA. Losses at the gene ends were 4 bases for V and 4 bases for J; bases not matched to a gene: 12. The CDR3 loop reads CASSSGTSGIGGGTGELFF. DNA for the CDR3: TGTGCCAGCAGCTCCGGGACTAGCGGGATAGGAGGGGGCACCGGGGAGCTGTTTTTT.

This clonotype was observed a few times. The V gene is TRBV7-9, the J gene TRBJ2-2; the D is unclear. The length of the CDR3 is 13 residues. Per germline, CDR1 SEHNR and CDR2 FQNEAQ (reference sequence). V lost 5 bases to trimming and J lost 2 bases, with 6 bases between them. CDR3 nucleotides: TGTGCCAGCAGCCTTCCCAACACCGGGGAGCTGTTTTTT. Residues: CASSLPNTGELFF.

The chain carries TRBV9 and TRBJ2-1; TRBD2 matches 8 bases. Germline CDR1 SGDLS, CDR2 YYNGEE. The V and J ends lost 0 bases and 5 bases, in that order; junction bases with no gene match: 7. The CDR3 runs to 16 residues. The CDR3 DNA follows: TGTGCCAGCAGCGTAGGGATTAGCGGGGCAGACAATGAGCAGTTCTTC. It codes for CASSVGISGADNEQFF.

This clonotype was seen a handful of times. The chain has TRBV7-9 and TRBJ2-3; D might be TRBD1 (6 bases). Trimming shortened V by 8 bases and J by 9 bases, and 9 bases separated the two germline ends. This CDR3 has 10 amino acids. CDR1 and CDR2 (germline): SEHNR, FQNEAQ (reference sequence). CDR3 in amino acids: CASDTGTQYF. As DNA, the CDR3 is TGTGCCAGCGACACAGGGACGCAGTATTTT.

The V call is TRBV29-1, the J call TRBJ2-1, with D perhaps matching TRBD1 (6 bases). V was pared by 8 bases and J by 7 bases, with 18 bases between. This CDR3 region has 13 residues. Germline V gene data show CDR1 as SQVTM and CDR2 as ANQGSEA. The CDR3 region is CSLSRGYNNEQFF. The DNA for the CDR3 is TGCAGCTTGAGCAGGGGCTATAATAATGAGCAGTTCTTC.

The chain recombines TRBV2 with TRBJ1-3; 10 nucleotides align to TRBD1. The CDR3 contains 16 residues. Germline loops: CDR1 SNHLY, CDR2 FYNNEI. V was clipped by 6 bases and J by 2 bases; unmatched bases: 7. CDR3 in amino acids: CASSVGQGKAGNTIYF. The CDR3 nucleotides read TGTGCCAGCAGCGTGGGACAGGGGAAAGCTGGAAACACCATATATTTT.

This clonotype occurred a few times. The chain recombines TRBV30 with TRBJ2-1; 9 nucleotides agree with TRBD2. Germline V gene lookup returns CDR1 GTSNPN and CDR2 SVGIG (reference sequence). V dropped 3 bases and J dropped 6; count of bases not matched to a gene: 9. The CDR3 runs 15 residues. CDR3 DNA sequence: TGTGCCTGGAGCGGAATAGCGGGAGATGTCAATGAGCAGTTCTTC. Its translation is CAWSGIAGDVNEQFF.

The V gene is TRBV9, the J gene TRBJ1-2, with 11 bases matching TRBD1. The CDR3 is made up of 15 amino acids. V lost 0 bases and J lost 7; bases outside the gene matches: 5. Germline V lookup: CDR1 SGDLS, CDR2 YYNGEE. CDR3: CASSVGGQGAIGYTF. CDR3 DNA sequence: TGTGCCAGCAGCGTAGGCGGACAGGGGGCGATTGGCTACACCTTC. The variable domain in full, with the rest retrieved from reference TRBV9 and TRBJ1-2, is DSGVTQTPKHLITATGQRVTLRCSPRSGDLSVYWYQQSLDQGLQFLIQYYNGEERAKGNILERFSAQQFPDLHSELNLSSLELGDSALYFCASSVGGQGAIGYTFGSGTRLTVV.

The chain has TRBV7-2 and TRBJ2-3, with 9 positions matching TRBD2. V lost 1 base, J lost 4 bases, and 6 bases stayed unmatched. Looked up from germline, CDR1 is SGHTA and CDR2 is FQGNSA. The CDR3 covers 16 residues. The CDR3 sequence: CASSLVGGRAADTQYF. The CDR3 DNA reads TGTGCCAGCAGCTTAGTTGGCGGGAGGGCCGCAGATACGCAGTATTTT.

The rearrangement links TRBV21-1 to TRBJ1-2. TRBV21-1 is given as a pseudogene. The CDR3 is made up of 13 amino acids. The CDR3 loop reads CASSKDSQYGYTF. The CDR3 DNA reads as TGTGCCAGCAGCAAGGACAGCCAATATGGCTACACCTTC.

CDR3 DNA: TGTGCCAGCAGCAAGGCGGGGGGCGAAGAGCAGTACTTC. Protein product: CASSKAGGEEQYF. The rearrangement uses TRBV2 and TRBJ2-7, with TRBD2 identical over 8 bases. Germline trimming cut 6 bases from V and 7 bases from J; bases unmatched to any gene: 8. CDR3 length equals 13 residues. The V gene's germline CDR1 is SNHLY and CDR2 FYNNEI.

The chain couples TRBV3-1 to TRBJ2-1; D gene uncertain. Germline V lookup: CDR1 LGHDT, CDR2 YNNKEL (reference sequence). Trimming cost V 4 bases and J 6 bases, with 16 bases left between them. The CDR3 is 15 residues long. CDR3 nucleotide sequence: TGTGCCAGCAGCCCAGGTCCCAATCGGCCCAATGAGCAGTTCTTC. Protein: CASSPGPNRPNEQFF.